These 10 T cell receptor beta chains originate from one sample sequenced in a study of control samples from healthy donors and cancer patients. TCRdb's copy holds only in-frame clones and misses some; the assay was immunoSEQ multiplex PCR. The repertoire holds 150,000 to 200,000 clones, with 90% as singletons. What was sequenced was blood. These receptor sequences come from a woman aged 50 to 60 in good health.

V is TRBV11-3 and J is TRBJ1-1; the match to TRBD1 covers 7 bases. The CDR3 extends over 14 amino acids. The V gene end was trimmed by 5 bases and the J gene end by 3 bases; junction bases not matched to a gene: 6. Germline CDR1 and CDR2: SGHNT and YENEEA. CDR3 bases: TGTGCCAGCAGCCGGAACAGGGGTGACACTGAAGCTTTCTTT. Its protein product is CASSRNRGDTEAFF.

The CDR3 DNA follows: TGTGCCAGCAGTCTTACCCGTTTTGACTATGGCTACACCTTC. Translated, it gives CASSLTRFDYGYTF. V gene TRBV28 combines with J gene TRBJ1-2; D remains unclear. Trimming pared 5 bases from V and 3 bases from J, leaving 13 bases between. This CDR3 is 14 amino acids long. CDR1 is MDHEN and CDR2 is SYDVKM in the germline V gene.

In this sample, this clone turned up once. This chain links TRBV7-2 with TRBJ2-7; D perhaps matches TRBD2 (6 bases). The ends were cut back, 6 bases at V and 1 base at J, with 10 bases in the middle. This CDR3 region has 13 residues. CDR1 and CDR2 from the germline V gene are SGHTA and FQGNSA. CDR3 in amino acids: CASRRRGSYEQYF. The CDR3 DNA sequence: TGTGCCAGCAGGAGGCGGGGTTCCTACGAGCAGTACTTC.

V gene TRBV5-1 combines with J gene TRBJ2-1; 11 bases match TRBD2. V dropped 1 base and J dropped 2; count of bases not matched to a gene: 5. The CDR3 spans 17 residues. Germline CDR1 is SGHRS and CDR2 is YFSETQ. The CDR3 loop is CASSLKASGGTYNEQFF. CDR3 sequence (DNA): TGCGCCAGCAGCTTGAAGGCTAGCGGGGGGACCTACAATGAGCAGTTCTTC.

This chain links TRBV7-3 with TRBJ2-5; 8 nucleotides align to TRBD1. Germline CDR1 SGHTA, CDR2 FQGTGA. The CDR3 loop spans 14 amino acids. The J segment lost 1 base and the V segment lost 5 bases, leaving 3 bases of the junction unmatched. For the CDR3, the DNA is TGTGCCAGCAGCCCTGGGACAGGCCAAGAGACCCAGTACTTC. As protein: CASSPGTGQETQYF.

The genes are TRBV4-2 and TRBJ2-1; D is perhaps TRBD1 or TRBD2 (7 bases each). Trimming shortened V by 1 base and J by 10 bases, and 11 bases separated the two germline ends. Germline CDR1 is LGHNA and CDR2 is YNFKEQ. The length of the CDR3 is 13 residues. As DNA, the CDR3 is TGTGCCAGCAGCCAAGGTCAGGGGGGGGAGCAGTTCTTC. Translation: CASSQGQGGEQFF.

About this clone: This specimen includes other DNA sequences encoding the same CDR3. The chain uses TRBV9 and TRBJ1-5; D may be TRBD1 (5 bases). Germline-derived CDR1 and CDR2 are SGDLS and YYNGEE. This CDR3 is 15 amino acids long. Trimming removed 4 bases from V and 1 base from J, with 12 bases in between. The CDR3, as DNA: TGTGCCAGCAGCAAGGGGCAGGGAAGCAATCAGCCCCAGCATTTT. Its translation: CASSKGQGSNQPQHF.

The gene calls are TRBV7-9 and TRBJ1-2; D gene unclear. The CDR3 sequence is 14 residues long. The germline V gene encodes CDR1 SEHNR and CDR2 FQNEAQ (reference sequence). With 3 bases removed from V and 0 bases from J, the gap between germline ends came to 8 bases. The CDR3 loop reads CASSLEQTNYGYTF. The DNA of the CDR3 is TGTGCCAGCAGCTTGGAACAGACTAACTATGGCTACACCTTC.

The chain links TRBV21-1 to TRBJ1-5. TRBV21-1 is annotated as a pseudogene. The CDR3 extends over 20 amino acids. This CDR3 is CASSKGGRTKEQDPYQPQHF. The CDR3 DNA follows: TGTGCCAGCAGCAAAGGGGGGCGGACTAAAGAACAGGATCCGTATCAGCCCCAGCATTTT.

The rearrangement links TRBV6-5 to TRBJ1-5, with D uncertain. CDR1 is MNHEY, CDR2 SVGAGI, per germline. The CDR3 spans 14 residues. V was cut by 0 bases and J by 5 bases, with 8 bases left in between. CDR3 protein: CASSYSTWDQPQHF. Written as DNA, the CDR3 is TGTGCCAGCAGTTACTCGACATGGGATCAGCCCCAGCATTTT.